This note documents a single TCR beta chain sequence. The antigen remains undetermined. cDNA serving as the sequencing template came from extracted, reverse transcribed RNA. The data were produced by immunoSEQ multiplex PCR, yet TCRdb's version contains in-frame clones alone and is incomplete. The sample carries 60,000 to 70,000 clones, 45% to 55% recorded once. Collection of lesional scalp punch biopsies and peripheral blood was performed in alopecia areata patients. Sorting separated CD4+ and CD8+ T cells out of PBMCs. These data come from a study of CD8+ T cells in alopecia areata. Study results and limitations: Although TCR sharing was seen in mice, sharing across patients was less clear, possibly for HLA-related reasons. Sequencing of scalp tissue also captures the resident alphabeta T cells of normal skin.

The CDR3 totals 14 residues. The V end was cut by 1 base, the J end by 4 bases, with 7 bases between. The germline V gene encodes CDR1 MNHEY and CDR2 SVGAGI. This specimen consisted of CD8+ T cells sorted from blood, obtained at week 0. This sequence originates from a human donor with alopecia areata. V usage is TRBV6-5 and J usage is TRBJ2-2; unclear D gene. The CDR3 region is CASSYLGSTGELFF. CDR3 DNA sequence: TGTGCCAGCAGTTACTTGGGGTCCACCGGGGAGCTGTTTTTT.